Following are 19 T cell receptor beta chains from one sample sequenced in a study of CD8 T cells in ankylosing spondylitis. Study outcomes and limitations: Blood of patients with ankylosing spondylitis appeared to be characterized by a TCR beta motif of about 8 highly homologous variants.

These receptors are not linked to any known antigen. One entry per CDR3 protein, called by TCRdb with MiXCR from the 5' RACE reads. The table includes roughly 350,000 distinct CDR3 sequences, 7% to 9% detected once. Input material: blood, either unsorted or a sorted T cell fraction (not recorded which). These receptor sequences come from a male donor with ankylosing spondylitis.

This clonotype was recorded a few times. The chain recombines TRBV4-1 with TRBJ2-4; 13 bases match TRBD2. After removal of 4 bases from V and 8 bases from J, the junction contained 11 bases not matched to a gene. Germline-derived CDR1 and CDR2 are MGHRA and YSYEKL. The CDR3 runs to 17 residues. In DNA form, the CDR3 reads TGCGCCAGCAGCCCCCAGGGACTAGCGGGAACTGAGTACATTCAGTACTTC. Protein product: CASSPQGLAGTEYIQYF.

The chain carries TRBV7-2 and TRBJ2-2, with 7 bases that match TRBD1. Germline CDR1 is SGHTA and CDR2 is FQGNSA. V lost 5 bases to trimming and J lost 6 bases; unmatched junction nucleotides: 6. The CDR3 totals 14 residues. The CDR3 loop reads CASSSRQGAGELFF. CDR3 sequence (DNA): TGTGCCAGCAGCAGTAGACAGGGTGCCGGGGAGCTGTTTTTT.

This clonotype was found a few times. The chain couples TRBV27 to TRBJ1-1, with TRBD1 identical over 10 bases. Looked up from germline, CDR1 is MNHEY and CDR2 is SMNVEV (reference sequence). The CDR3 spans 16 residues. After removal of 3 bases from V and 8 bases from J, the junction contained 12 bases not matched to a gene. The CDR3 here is CASSLSSLRDRGEAFF. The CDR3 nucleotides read TGTGCCAGCAGTTTGTCCTCCCTCCGGGACAGGGGCGAAGCTTTCTTT.

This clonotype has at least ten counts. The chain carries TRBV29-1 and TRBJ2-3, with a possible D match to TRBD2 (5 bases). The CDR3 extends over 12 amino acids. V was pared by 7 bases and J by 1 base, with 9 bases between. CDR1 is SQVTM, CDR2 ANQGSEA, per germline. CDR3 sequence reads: CSGTGGTDTQYF. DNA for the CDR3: TGCAGCGGAACCGGGGGCACAGATACGCAGTATTTT.

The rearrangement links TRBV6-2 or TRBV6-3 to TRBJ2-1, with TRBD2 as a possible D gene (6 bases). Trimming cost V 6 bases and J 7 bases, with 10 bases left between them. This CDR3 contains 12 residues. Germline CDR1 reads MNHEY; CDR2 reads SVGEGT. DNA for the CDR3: TGTGCCAGCAGAGGCGGGAATAATGAGCAGTTCTTC. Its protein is CASRGGNNEQFF.

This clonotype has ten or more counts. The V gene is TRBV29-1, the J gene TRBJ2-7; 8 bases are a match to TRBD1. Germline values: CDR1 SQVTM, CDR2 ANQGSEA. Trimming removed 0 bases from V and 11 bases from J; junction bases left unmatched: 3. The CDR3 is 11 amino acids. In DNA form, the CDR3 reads TGCAGCGTTGAAGAGGGGGACAGGAAGTACTTC. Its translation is CSVEEGDRKYF.

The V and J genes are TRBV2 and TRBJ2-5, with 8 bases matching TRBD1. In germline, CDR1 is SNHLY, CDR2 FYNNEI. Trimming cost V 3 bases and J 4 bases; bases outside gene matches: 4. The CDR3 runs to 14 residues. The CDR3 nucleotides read TGTGCCAGCAGTGAGGCAGGGGGCAGAGAGACCCAGTACTTC. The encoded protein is CASSEAGGRETQYF.

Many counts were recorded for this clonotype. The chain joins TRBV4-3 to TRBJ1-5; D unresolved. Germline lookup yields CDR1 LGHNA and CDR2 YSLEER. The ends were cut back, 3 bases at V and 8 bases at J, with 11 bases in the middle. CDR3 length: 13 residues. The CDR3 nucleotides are TGCGCCAGCAGCCAGGGTGAAATGGAGCCCCAGCATTTT. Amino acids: CASSQGEMEPQHF.

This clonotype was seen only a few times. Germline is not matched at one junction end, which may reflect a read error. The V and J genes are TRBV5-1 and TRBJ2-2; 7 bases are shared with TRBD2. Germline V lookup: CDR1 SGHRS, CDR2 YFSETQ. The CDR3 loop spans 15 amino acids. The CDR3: CASSFRRGNPGELFF. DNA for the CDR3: TGCGCCAGCAGCTTCCGGCGGGGGAACCCCGGGGAGCTGTTTTTT.

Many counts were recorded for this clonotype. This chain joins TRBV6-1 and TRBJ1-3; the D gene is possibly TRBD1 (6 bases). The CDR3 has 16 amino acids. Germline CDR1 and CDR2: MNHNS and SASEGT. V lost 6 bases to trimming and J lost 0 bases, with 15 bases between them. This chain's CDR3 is CASRPGHGFSGNTIYF. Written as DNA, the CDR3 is TGTGCCAGCAGACCGGGACACGGCTTCTCTGGAAACACCATATATTTT.

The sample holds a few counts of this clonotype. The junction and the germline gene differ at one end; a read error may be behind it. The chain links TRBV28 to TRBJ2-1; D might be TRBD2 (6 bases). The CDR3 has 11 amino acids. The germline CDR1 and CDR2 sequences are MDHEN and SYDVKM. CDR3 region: CASSSGGGWLF. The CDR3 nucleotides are TGTGCCAGCAGTTCAGGAGGAGGGTGGCTCTTC.

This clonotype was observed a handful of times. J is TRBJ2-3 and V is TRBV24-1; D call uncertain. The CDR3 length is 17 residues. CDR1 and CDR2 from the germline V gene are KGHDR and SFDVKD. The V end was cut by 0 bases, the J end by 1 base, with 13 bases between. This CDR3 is CATSDLPRTVCTDTQYF. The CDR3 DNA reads TGTGCCACCAGTGATTTGCCCCGAACAGTCTGCACAGATACGCAGTATTTT.

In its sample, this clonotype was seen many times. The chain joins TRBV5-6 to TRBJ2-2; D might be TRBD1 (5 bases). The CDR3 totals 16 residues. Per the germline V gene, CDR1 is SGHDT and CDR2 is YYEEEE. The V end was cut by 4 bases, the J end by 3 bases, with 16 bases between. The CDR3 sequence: CASSPPGFPDTGELFF. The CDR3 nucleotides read TGTGCCAGCAGCCCGCCAGGGTTTCCCGACACCGGGGAGCTGTTTTTT.

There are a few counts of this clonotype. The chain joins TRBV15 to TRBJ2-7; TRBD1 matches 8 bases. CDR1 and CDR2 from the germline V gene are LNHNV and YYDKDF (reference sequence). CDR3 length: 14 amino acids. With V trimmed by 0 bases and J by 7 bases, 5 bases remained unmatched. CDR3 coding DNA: TGTGCCACCAGCAGAGACAGGGGGCTGTTTGAGCAGTACTTC. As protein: CATSRDRGLFEQYF.

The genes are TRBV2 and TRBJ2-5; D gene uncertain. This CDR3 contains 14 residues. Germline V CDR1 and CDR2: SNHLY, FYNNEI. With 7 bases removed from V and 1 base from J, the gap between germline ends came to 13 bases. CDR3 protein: CASILDMAQETQYF. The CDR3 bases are TGTGCCAGCATTCTCGACATGGCCCAAGAGACCCAGTACTTC.

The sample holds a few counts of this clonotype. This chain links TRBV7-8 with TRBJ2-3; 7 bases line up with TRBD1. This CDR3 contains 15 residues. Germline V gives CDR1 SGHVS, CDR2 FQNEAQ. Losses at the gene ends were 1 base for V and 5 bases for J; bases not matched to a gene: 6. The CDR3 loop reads CASSLDLGGGDTQYF. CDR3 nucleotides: TGTGCCAGCAGCTTAGATTTAGGGGGCGGAGATACGCAGTATTTT.

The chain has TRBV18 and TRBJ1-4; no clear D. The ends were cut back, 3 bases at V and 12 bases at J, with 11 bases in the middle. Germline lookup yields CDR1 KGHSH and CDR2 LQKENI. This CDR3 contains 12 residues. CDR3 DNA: TGTGCCAGCTCACCGGTCCCCGTTGAACTGTTTTTT. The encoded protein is CASSPVPVELFF.

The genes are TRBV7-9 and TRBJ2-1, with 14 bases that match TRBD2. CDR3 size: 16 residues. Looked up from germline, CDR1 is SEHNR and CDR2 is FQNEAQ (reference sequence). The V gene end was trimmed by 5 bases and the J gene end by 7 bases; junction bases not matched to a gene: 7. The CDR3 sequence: CASSPGTSGSWNEQFF. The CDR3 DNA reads TGTGCCAGCAGCCCCGGGACTAGCGGGAGTTGGAATGAGCAGTTCTTC.

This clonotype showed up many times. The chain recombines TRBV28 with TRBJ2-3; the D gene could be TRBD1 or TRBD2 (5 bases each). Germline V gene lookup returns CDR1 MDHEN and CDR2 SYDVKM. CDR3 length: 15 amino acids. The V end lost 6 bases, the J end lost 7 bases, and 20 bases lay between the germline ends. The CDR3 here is CASSGADQRFNTQYF. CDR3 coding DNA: TGTGCCAGCAGCGGGGCAGACCAGCGGTTTAATACGCAGTATTTT.